A selection of T cell receptor beta chains follows, all from one sample in a study of T cell repertoires in cytomegalovirus infection. TCRdb redid the calling of the reads with MiXCR, one entry per CDR3 protein. The table shows about 450,000 distinct CDR3 sequences, with approximately 31% occurring only once. The sequenced sample consisted of PBMCs. These receptors came from a human donor in good health (CMV status not recorded). Some clones in this sample may be carry-over from other donors' samples. The CDR3 runs from the conserved cysteine through the conserved F or W. A D gene is named only where the DNA matches it firmly. A clone size is listed for some rows: how often the clone was seen (once, few, many), or a class if it is expanded.

TRBJ2-7	NA	NA	TRBV6-2/TRBV6-3	CASSYSTPTYEQYF	TGTGCCAGCAGTTACTCGACGCCCACCTACGAGCAGTACTTC
TRBJ1-1	NA	few	TRBV12-3/TRBV12-4	CASSRDITYLNTEAFF	TGTGCCAGCAGTCGGGACATCACCTACTTGAACACTGAAGCTTTCTTT
TRBJ2-1	TRBD2	NA	TRBV19	CASSVTTSGGPHEQFF	TGTGCCAGTAGTGTAACGACTAGCGGGGGGCCCCATGAGCAGTTCTTC
TRBJ2-7	NA	NA	TRBV7-3	CASSLTLQGAEQYF	TGTGCCAGCAGCTTAACCCTACAGGGAGCCGAGCAGTACTTC
TRBJ1-4	TRBD1	NA	TRBV28	CASYIRGQGEKQFF	TGTGCCAGCTACATCAGGGGGCAGGGTGAAAAACAGTTTTTT
TRBJ1-1	TRBD1	NA	TRBV7-3	CASSAQGAGMNTESFF	TGTGCCAGCAGCGCACAGGGGGCCGGTATGAACACTGAATCGTTCTTT
TRBJ2-3	TRBD2	NA	TRBV28	CASSLVAGGDRDTQYF	TGTGCCAGCAGTTTAGTGGCGGGGGGCGATCGGGATACGCAGTATTTT
TRBJ1-4	TRBD1	NA	TRBV5-6	CASSFGQGALNEKLFF	TGTGCCAGCAGCTTCGGACAGGGGGCGCTTAATGAAAAACTGTTTTTT
TRBJ1-5	NA	NA	TRBV6-1	CASSDSPQVKQPQHF	TGTGCCAGCAGTGATTCTCCCCAGGTGAAGCAGCCCCAGCATTTT
TRBJ2-5	NA	NA	TRBV15	CATSRRADLGETQYF	TGTGCCACCAGCAGGCGGGCAGATTTGGGAGAGACCCAGTACTTC
TRBJ1-2	NA	NA	TRBV11-2	CASSLDLIGNYGYTF	TGTGCCAGCAGCTTAGATTTAATAGGGAACTATGGCTACACCTTC
TRBJ1-5	NA	NA	TRBV6-1	CASSSTGPGQPQHF	TGTGCCAGCAGTTCTACAGGGCCAGGGCAGCCCCAGCATTTT
TRBJ2-6	NA	NA	TRBV24-1	CATSDHATSGANVLTF	TGTGCCACCAGTGACCACGCCACCTCTGGGGCCAACGTCCTGACTTTC
TRBJ1-2	TRBD1	NA	TRBV29-1	CSVEETGGYGYTF	TGCAGCGTTGAAGAGACAGGGGGCTATGGCTACACCTTC
TRBJ2-2	NA	few	TRBV5-1	CASSLASGGELFF	TGCGCCAGCAGCTTGGCATCGGGCGGGGAGCTGTTTTTT
TRBJ1-6	NA	NA	TRBV5-5	CASSFGRSSYNSPIHF	TGTGCCAGCAGCTTCGGAAGGAGCTCCTATAATTCACCCATCCACTTT
TRBJ2-4	NA	many	TRBV6-5	CASSHGGAKNIQYF	TGTGCCAGCAGTCACGGGGGTGCCAAAAACATTCAGTACTTC
TRBJ2-4	TRBD2	NA	TRBV4-2	CASSPSGGGGIQYF	TGTGCCAGCAGCCCCAGCGGGGGGGGGGGCATTCAGTACTTC
TRBJ1-1	TRBD1	NA	TRBV14	CASSLWTGGRNTEAFF	TGTGCCAGCAGCCTGTGGACAGGTGGTAGGAACACTGAAGCTTTCTTT
TRBJ2-7	NA	few	TRBV6-2/TRBV6-3	CASSYSPTAYEQYF	TGTGCCAGCAGTTACTCACCGACGGCCTACGAGCAGTACTTC
TRBJ2-5	NA	NA	TRBV6-2/TRBV6-3	CASGNWETQYF	TGTGCCAGCGGAAATTGGGAGACCCAGTACTTC
TRBJ2-7	NA	many	TRBV7-8	CASSIRDSAYEQYF	TGTGCCAGCAGCATCCGGGACTCCGCCTACGAGCAGTACTTC
TRBJ1-2	NA	few	TRBV6-1	CASSEAPGLLGYTF	TGTGCCAGCAGTGAAGCTCCGGGGCTTTTGGGCTACACCTTC
TRBJ2-7	NA	NA	TRBV20-1	CSAEGDTSYEQYF	TGCAGTGCGGAAGGGGACACATCCTACGAGCAGTACTTC
TRBJ2-1	TRBD2	many	TRBV7-3	CASSLHGGTYNEQFF	TGTGCCAGCAGCTTACACGGGGGGACGTACAATGAGCAGTTCTTC
TRBJ2-7	NA	NA	TRBV11-2	CASSFGLSYEQYF	TGTGCCAGCAGCTTCGGTCTTTCCTACGAGCAGTACTTC
TRBJ2-5	TRBD2	NA	TRBV6-6	CASSRGTSGEETQYF	TGTGCCAGCAGTAGAGGGACTAGCGGGGAAGAGACCCAGTACTTC
TRBJ2-2	NA	many	TRBV7-6	CASSLASGRGTGELFF	TGTGCCAGCAGCTTAGCTTCAGGGCGGGGCACCGGGGAGCTGTTTTTT
TRBJ2-2	NA	few	TRBV6-1	CASRQGAVTGELFF	TGTGCCAGCAGACAGGGAGCGGTCACCGGGGAGCTGTTTTTT
TRBJ2-5	TRBD2	NA	TRBV15	CATSRESGGAEETQYF	TGTGCCACCAGCAGAGAGAGCGGGGGGGCCGAGGAGACCCAGTACTTC
TRBJ1-5	TRBD1	NA	TRBV11-3	CASSFGGTGLRSNSNQPQHF	TGTGCCAGCAGCTTTGGTGGGACAGGATTACGATCGAATAGCAATCAGCCCCAGCATTTT
TRBJ1-5	TRBD1	NA	TRBV28	CAAREGGGRSNQPQHF	TGTGCCGCCCGGGAAGGGGGCGGTCGGAGCAATCAGCCCCAGCATTTT
TRBJ1-4	NA	many	TRBV6-1	CASSVRRLLGDEKLFF	TGTGCCAGCAGTGTTAGAAGGCTGCTCGGGGACGAAAAACTGTTTTTT
TRBJ2-1	NA	many	TRBV19	CASNQDRSSYNEQFF	TGTGCCAGTAATCAAGACAGATCCTCCTACAATGAGCAGTTCTTC
TRBJ2-3	NA	NA	TRBV6-6	CASNDGQSTDTQYF	TGTGCCAGCAATGACGGGCAGAGCACAGATACGCAGTATTTT
TRBJ1-1	NA	few	TRBV10-3	CAIRRQGDTEAFF	TGTGCCATCAGAAGGCAGGGAGATACTGAAGCTTTCTTT
TRBJ2-3	NA	many	TRBV7-9	CASSLKLDTQYF	TGTGCCAGCAGCTTAAAGTTGGATACGCAGTATTTT
TRBJ2-1	TRBD2	many	TRBV20-1	CSASVPGLVGEQFF	TGCAGTGCTAGCGTCCCAGGACTAGTTGGTGAGCAGTTCTTC
TRBJ2-5	TRBD2	few	TRBV11-2	CASSFGLAGGYSYEETQYF	TGTGCCAGCAGCTTCGGACTAGCGGGGGGGTACAGCTATGAGGAGACCCAGTACTTC
TRBJ2-3	NA	NA	TRBV5-6	CASSLKGYDTQYF	TGTGCCAGCAGCTTGAAGGGATACGATACGCAGTATTTT
TRBJ1-5	NA	few	TRBV20-1	CSARDLAQPQHF	TGCAGTGCTAGAGATCTCGCTCAGCCCCAGCATTTT
TRBJ2-3	NA	many	TRBV6-1	CATTLTLRDTQYF	TGTGCCACCACCCTAACTTTGAGAGATACGCAGTATTTT
TRBJ1-1	NA	many	TRBV7-6	CASSPQGRVGNTEAFF	TGTGCCAGCAGCCCCCAGGGGCGGGTCGGGAACACTGAAGCTTTCTTT
TRBJ2-5	TRBD1	NA	TRBV6-2/TRBV6-3	CASSTTGPETQYF	TGTGCCAGCAGTACGACAGGGCCGGAGACCCAGTACTTC
TRBJ1-2	TRBD1	few	TRBV20-1	CSARDFSPGPGGLYGYTF	TGCAGTGCTAGAGACTTCTCGCCCGGTCCAGGGGGGCTCTATGGCTACACCTTC
TRBJ2-1	TRBD1	few	TRBV29-1	CSVGQGLGYEQFF	TGCAGCGTCGGACAGGGTCTTGGGTATGAGCAGTTCTTC
TRBJ2-7	NA	few	TRBV11-1	CASSRASGIYEQYF	TGTGCCAGCAGCCGAGCCTCAGGGATCTACGAGCAGTACTTC
TRBJ1-2	NA	NA	TRBV7-9	CASRQTLKGWDGYTF	TGTGCCAGCAGACAGACTCTAAAGGGGTGGGATGGCTACACCTTC
TRBJ1-4	NA	many	TRBV11-2	CASSLSPLWELFF	TGTGCCAGCAGCCTCTCCCCCCTCTGGGAACTGTTTTTT
TRBJ2-3	NA	NA	TRBV27	CASSLIRRGGTDTQYF	TGTGCCAGCAGTTTAATTAGGAGGGGAGGTACAGATACGCAGTATTTT
TRBJ2-1	NA	NA	TRBV6-1	CASSEDLDEDAYNEQFF	TGTGCCAGCAGCGAAGACCTAGACGAGGACGCCTACAATGAGCAGTTCTTC
TRBJ2-3	TRBD1	NA	TRBV2	CASSSTGAGTDTQYF	TGTGCCAGCAGTTCAACAGGGGCAGGGACAGATACGCAGTATTTT
TRBJ2-2	TRBD1	NA	TRBV6-6	CASSYFRDRGIGELFF	TGTGCCAGCAGTTACTTCCGGGACAGGGGGATCGGGGAGCTGTTTTTT